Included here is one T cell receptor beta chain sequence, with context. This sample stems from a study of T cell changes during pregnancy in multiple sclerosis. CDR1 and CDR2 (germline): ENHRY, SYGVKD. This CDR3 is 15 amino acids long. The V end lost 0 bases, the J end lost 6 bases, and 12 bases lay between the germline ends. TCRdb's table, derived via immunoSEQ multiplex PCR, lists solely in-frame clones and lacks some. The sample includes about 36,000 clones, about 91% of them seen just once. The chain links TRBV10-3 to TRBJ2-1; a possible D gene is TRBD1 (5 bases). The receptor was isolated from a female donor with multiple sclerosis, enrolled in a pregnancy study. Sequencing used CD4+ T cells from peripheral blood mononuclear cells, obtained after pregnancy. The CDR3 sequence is CAISESTGDGNEQFF. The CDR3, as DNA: TGTGCCATCAGTGAGTCCACAGGTGACGGCAATGAGCAGTTCTTC.